The 10 T cell receptor beta chains below all came from one sample that was sequenced in a study of shared T cell receptors in the human thymus. Sequencing was performed with immunoSEQ multiplex PCR; in TCRdb, only in-frame clones are kept and a portion is missing. Among approximately 760,000 clones listed, over 75% were seen once. These data also formed part of another study, on human thymus T cells.

What was sequenced was thymocytes. These receptors were collected from a girl under three years old with a congenital heart defect.

Comments on this clone: This sample also contains other DNA sequences that code for the same CDR3. This sequence joins TRBV9 and TRBJ1-5; no clear D gene. Trimming pared 0 bases from V and 0 bases from J, leaving 7 bases between. CDR1 is SGDLS, CDR2 YYNGEE, per germline. The CDR3 runs to 15 residues. CDR3 protein: CASSVGPYSNQPQHF. For the CDR3, the DNA is TGTGCCAGCAGCGTAGGGCCTTATAGCAATCAGCCCCAGCATTTT.

The CDR3 DNA reads TGCGCCAGCAGCTTCACAGGGCCGCCTACAGATACGCAGTATTTT. It translates to CASSFTGPPTDTQYF. The chain joins TRBV5-1 to TRBJ2-3; D possibly corresponds to TRBD1 (6 bases). The CDR3 contains 15 residues. Trimming removed 2 bases at V and 3 bases at J, with 13 bases between. CDR1 is SGHRS, CDR2 YFSETQ, per germline. The full variable domain, rest sourced from reference TRBV5-1 and TRBJ2-3, is KAGVTQTPRYLIKTRGQQVTLSCSPISGHRSVSWYQQTPGQGLQFLFEYFSETQRNKGNFPGRFSGRQFSNSRSEMNVSTLELGDSALYLCASSFTGPPTDTQYFGPGTRLTVL.

V and J are TRBV6-4 and TRBJ1-1; D is unresolved. Germline-derived CDR1 and CDR2 are MRHNA and SNTAGT. This CDR3 has 16 residues. V lost 3 bases and J lost 1, with 15 bases in between. CDR3: CASSEDGSKRNTEAFF. CDR3 sequence (DNA): TGTGCCAGCAGTGAGGACGGGAGCAAAAGGAACACTGAAGCTTTCTTT.

The chain uses TRBV6-1 and TRBJ2-7, with 7 bases identical to TRBD2. This CDR3 spans 14 amino acids. V was clipped by 7 bases and J by 9 bases; unmatched bases: 15. Germline lookup yields CDR1 MNHNS and CDR2 SASEGT. The CDR3 spells CASNPTSTKGGQYF. CDR3 coding DNA: TGTGCCAGCAACCCGACTAGCACAAAAGGCGGGCAGTACTTC.

This chain links TRBV27 with TRBJ2-7; D is undetermined. CDR1 and CDR2 from the germline V gene are MNHEY and SMNVEV (reference sequence). Trimming pared 5 bases from V and 3 bases from J, leaving 14 bases between. The CDR3 has 14 residues. The CDR3 region is CASSLKSGVYEQYF. DNA of the CDR3: TGTGCCAGCAGTCTGAAATCAGGTGTCTACGAGCAGTACTTC.

This chain joins TRBV6-4 and TRBJ1-1, with no clear D. CDR3 length: 16 residues. Looked up from germline, CDR1 is MRHNA and CDR2 is SNTAGT. Trimming removed 6 bases from V and 4 bases from J, with 21 bases in between. The CDR3 coding sequence is TGTGCCAGCAGCGCTCGCGTCCGGAGGTTGGGCACTGAAGCTTTCTTT. This codes for CASSARVRRLGTEAFF.

V is TRBV7-2 and J is TRBJ1-5, with 7 bases fitting TRBD1. This CDR3 is built from 18 residues. The V gene end was trimmed by 5 bases and the J gene end by 5 bases; junction bases not matched to a gene: 18. The germline V gene has CDR1 SGHTA and CDR2 FQGNSA. The CDR3 here is CASSHIPLSTGKYQPQHF. The CDR3 nucleotides read TGTGCCAGCAGCCATATACCCCTATCGACAGGGAAGTATCAGCCCCAGCATTTT.

The chain combines TRBV28 with TRBJ2-1; the match to TRBD1 covers 7 bases. Germline loops: CDR1 MDHEN, CDR2 SYDVKM. V was pared by 6 bases and J by 7 bases, with 21 bases of the junction left unmatched. CDR3 size: 18 residues. In DNA form, the CDR3 reads TGTGCCAGCAGAACCCTACAGGGCCCGTGGGACAGAGTTAATGAGCAGTTCTTC. Its translation: CASRTLQGPWDRVNEQFF.

The chain is built from TRBV28 and TRBJ2-7; D perhaps matches TRBD2 (6 bases). CDR1 is MDHEN and CDR2 is SYDVKM in the germline V gene. The CDR3 loop spans 16 amino acids. V was clipped by 2 bases and J by 2 bases, with 16 bases between them. As DNA, the CDR3 is TGTGCCAGCAGTTTAATCTCAGCGGGCCTCACCTACGAGCAGTACTTC. Residues: CASSLISAGLTYEQYF.

The V and J genes are TRBV5-1 and TRBJ2-2, with TRBD2 matching over 11 bases. Per germline, CDR1 SGHRS and CDR2 YFSETQ. This CDR3 contains 17 residues. With V trimmed by 4 bases and J by 5 bases, 10 bases remained unmatched. In DNA form, the CDR3 reads TGCGCCAGCAGCGGTTGGGGGACTAGCGGAGGGACCGGGGAGCTGTTTTTT. Its protein is CASSGWGTSGGTGELFF.